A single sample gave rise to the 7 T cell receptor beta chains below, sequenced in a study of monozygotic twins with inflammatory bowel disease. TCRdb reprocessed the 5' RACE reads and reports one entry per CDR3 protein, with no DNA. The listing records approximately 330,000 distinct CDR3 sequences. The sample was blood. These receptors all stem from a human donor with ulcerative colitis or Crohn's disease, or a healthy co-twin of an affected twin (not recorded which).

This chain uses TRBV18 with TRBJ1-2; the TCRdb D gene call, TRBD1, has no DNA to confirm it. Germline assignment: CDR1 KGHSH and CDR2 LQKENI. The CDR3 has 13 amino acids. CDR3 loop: CASSLNRDQGYTF. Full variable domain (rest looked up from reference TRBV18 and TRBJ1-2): NAGVMQNPRHLVRRRGQEARLRCSPMKGHSHVYWYRQLPEEGLKFMVYLQKENIIDESGMPKERFSAEFPKEGPSILRIQQVVRGDSAAYFCASSLNRDQGYTFGSGTRLTVV.

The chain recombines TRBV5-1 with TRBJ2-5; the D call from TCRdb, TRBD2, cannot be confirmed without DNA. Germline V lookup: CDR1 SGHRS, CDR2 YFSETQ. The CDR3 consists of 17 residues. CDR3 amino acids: CASSAGTSGGAGETQYF.

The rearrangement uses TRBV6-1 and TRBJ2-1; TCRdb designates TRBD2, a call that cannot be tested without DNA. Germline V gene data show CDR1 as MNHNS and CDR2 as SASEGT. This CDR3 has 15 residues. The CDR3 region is CASRLAGGQDTEQFF.

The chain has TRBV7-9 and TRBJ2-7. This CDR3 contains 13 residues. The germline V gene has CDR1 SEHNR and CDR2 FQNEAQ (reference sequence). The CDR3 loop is CASSLVETGEQYF.

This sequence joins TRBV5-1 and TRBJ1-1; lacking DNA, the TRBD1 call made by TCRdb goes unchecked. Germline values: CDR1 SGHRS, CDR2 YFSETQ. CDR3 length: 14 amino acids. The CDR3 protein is CASSLWSDRAEAFF.

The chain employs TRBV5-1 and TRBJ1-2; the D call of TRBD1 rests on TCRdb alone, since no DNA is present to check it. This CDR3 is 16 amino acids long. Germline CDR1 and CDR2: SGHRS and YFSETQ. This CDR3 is CASSLAKWDRGYGYTF.

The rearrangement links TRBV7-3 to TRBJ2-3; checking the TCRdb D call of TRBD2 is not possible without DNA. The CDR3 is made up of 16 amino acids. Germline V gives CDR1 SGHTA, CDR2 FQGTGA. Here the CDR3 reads CASSLGLAGVSDTQYF.